This TCR beta chain was observed in a study of blood T cell repertoires in COVID-19. Across the whole study: T cells, B-cell-depleted T cells, or PBMCs supplied cDNA or gDNA.

The germline V and J ends were trimmed by 6 bases and 4 bases, with 15 bases remaining between them. Germline values: CDR1 SNHLY, CDR2 FYNNEI. This CDR3 is built from 14 residues. The repertoire was sequenced with immunoSEQ multiplex PCR; TCRdb's copy has only in-frame clones and lacks some. The sample records some 390,000 clones, about nine tenths being singletons. Patients at the Seattle site were enrolled during active infection and followed longitudinally. The specimen was peripheral blood. The V gene is TRBV2, the J gene TRBJ1-2; tentative D call: TRBD1 (6 bases). This sequence originates from a woman aged 40 to 55 with COVID-19, enrolled during active disease. CDR3 bases: TGTGCCAGCAGAGAGACAGGCCTGGCCTATGGCTACACCTTC. It specifies CASRETGLAYGYTF.